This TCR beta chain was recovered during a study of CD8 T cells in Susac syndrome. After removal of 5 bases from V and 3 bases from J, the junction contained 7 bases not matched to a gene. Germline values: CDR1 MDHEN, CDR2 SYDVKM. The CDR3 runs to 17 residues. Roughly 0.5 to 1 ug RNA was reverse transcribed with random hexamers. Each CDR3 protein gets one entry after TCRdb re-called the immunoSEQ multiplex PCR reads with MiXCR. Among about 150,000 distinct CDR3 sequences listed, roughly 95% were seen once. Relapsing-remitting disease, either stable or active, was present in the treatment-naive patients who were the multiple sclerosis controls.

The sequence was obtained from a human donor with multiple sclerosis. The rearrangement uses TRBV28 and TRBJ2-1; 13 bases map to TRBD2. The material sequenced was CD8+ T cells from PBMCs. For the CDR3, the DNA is TGTGCCAGCAGTCTCTGGACTAGCGGGGGAATCTACAATGAGCAGTTCTTC. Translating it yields CASSLWTSGGIYNEQFF.